This entry features one T cell receptor (beta chain) sequence. This record comes from a study of technical replicates of blood from a handful of donors. CDR1 is MNHNY, CDR2 SVGAGI, per germline (reference sequence). The length of the CDR3 is 13 residues. V was clipped by 1 base and J by 4 bases, with 7 bases between them. Method: immunoSEQ multiplex PCR; TCRdb's copy keeps in-frame clones and lacks some. This sample has tens of thousands of clones, with about 90% found just once. The sequenced material came from T cells isolated from PBMCs. This receptor was obtained from a human donor in good health. The J gene is TRBJ1-1, the V gene TRBV6-6, with a weak D call TRBD1 (6 bases). The CDR3 sequence is CASSYLDSTEAFF. DNA for the CDR3: TGTGCCAGCAGTTACTTGGACAGCACTGAAGCTTTCTTT.